Below are 10 T cell receptor beta chains sequenced from a single sample in a study of OX40 agonist ivuxolimab in advanced cancers. Receptor amplification or capture employed the immunoSEQ multiplex PCR assay. As stored in TCRdb, this immuneACCESS dataset retains in-frame rearrangements with V and J assigned. A fraction of the clones does not appear; measured against another copy, unresolved V genes explain less than half of the discrepancy, and the remainder lacks a known reason. This sample gives over 65,000 clones in total; roughly four fifths of them show up just once. The top ten hold around 0.48% of the sample. The source material was CD4+ or CD8+ T cells sorted from blood, sampled in a trial of the OX40 agonist ivuxolimab. These receptors all stem from an adult with an advanced solid tumor such as melanoma, head and neck, liver or kidney cancer.

This clone appeared a single time. The rearrangement joins TRBV28 to TRBJ1-6; 9 nucleotides agree with TRBD1. The CDR3 spans 14 residues. The V gene end was trimmed by 8 bases and the J gene end by 8 bases; junction bases not matched to a gene: 7. CDR1 is MDHEN, CDR2 SYDVKM, per germline. The CDR3 region has the DNA TGTGCCAGCGCCGTCGGGACAGGGTATTCACCCCTCCACTTT. It is translated as CASAVGTGYSPLHF.

V gene TRBV6-4 combines with J gene TRBJ2-1, with 9 bases fitting TRBD1. The V and J ends lost 4 bases and 8 bases, in that order; junction bases with no gene match: 3. The CDR3 covers 13 residues. Germline CDR1 is MRHNA and CDR2 is SNTAGT. In DNA, the CDR3 is TGTGCCAGCAGTGGCACAGGGGGCCATGAGCAGTTCTTC. It yields the protein CASSGTGGHEQFF.

The rearrangement links TRBV4-1 to TRBJ2-3; 8 nucleotides match TRBD1. Trimming cost V 4 bases and J 4 bases; bases outside gene matches: 7. This CDR3 region has 15 residues. In germline, CDR1 is MGHRA, CDR2 YSYEKL. The CDR3 DNA reads as TGCGCCAGCAGCCTCTGGGACAGGTCCGCAGATACGCAGTATTTT. This codes for CASSLWDRSADTQYF.

The chain combines TRBV2 with TRBJ1-6; D remains unclear. Trimming shortened V by 7 bases and J by 6 bases, and 13 bases separated the two germline ends. CDR1 is SNHLY, CDR2 FYNNEI, per germline. The CDR3 runs to 14 residues. The CDR3 loop is CASNPRRSNSPLHF. The CDR3, as DNA: TGTGCCAGCAACCCTAGACGGAGTAATTCACCCCTCCACTTT.

The chain couples TRBV27 to TRBJ2-3; tentative D call: TRBD2 (6 bases). The V gene's germline CDR1 is MNHEY and CDR2 SMNVEV (reference sequence). V was clipped by 6 bases and J by 6 bases, with 22 bases between them. The CDR3 has 16 residues. CDR3 protein: CASSLGDPRSGDTQYF. CDR3 in DNA: TGTGCCAGCAGCTTAGGCGACCCCCGCAGCGGGGATACGCAGTATTTT.

The V gene is TRBV2, the J gene TRBJ2-3; TRBD2 agrees at 7 bases. The length of the CDR3 is 13 residues. J was trimmed by 2 bases and V by 11 bases; bases with no gene match: 7. Germline CDR1 SNHLY, CDR2 FYNNEI. The DNA of the CDR3 is TGTGCCGGGCCAGGGAGGGACACAGATACGCAGTATTTT. Translated, it gives CAGPGRDTDTQYF.

This chain connects TRBV5-6 to TRBJ2-5; D is unclear. The ends were cut back, 1 base at V and 2 bases at J, with 6 bases in the middle. There are 13 residues in the CDR3. From germline, CDR1 is SGHDT and CDR2 YYEEEE. CDR3 nucleotides: TGTGCCAGCAGCTTGTGGGTACAAGAGACCCAGTACTTC. Its protein product is CASSLWVQETQYF. Variable domain in full (rest from reference TRBV5-6 and TRBJ2-5): DAGVTQSPTHLIKTRGQQVTLRCSPKSGHDTVSWYQQALGQGPQFIFQYYEEEERQRGNFPDRFSGHQFPNYSSELNVNALLLGDSALYLCASSLWVQETQYFGPGTRLLVL.

The V gene is TRBV28, the J gene TRBJ1-2; 9 bases match TRBD1. This CDR3 comprises 14 residues. The junction had 5 bases not matched to a gene; V was cut back by 5 bases and J by 4 bases. Looked up from germline, CDR1 is MDHEN and CDR2 is SYDVKM. The CDR3 reads CASSPPGQGYGYTF. CDR3 DNA sequence: TGTGCCAGCAGTCCGCCGGGACAGGGCTATGGCTACACCTTC.

This clone was recorded once. The genes are TRBV7-2 and TRBJ2-7, with 8 bases aligning to TRBD2. The CDR3 spans 16 residues. Trimming took 0 bases from V and 5 from J; bases not matched to a gene: 9. Germline lookup yields CDR1 SGHTA and CDR2 FQGNSA. CDR3 DNA: TGTGCCAGCAGCTTAGCGCGGGGGGTATTTGTTGACGAGCAGTACTTC. Protein product: CASSLARGVFVDEQYF. Together with reference TRBV7-2 and TRBJ2-7, the CDR3 gives the full variable domain: GAGVSQSPSNKVTEKGKDVELRCDPISGHTALYWYRQSLGQGLEFLIYFQGNSAPDKSGLPSDRFSAERTGGSVSTLTIQRTQQEDSAVYLCASSLARGVFVDEQYFGPGTRLTVT.

The chain uses TRBV28 and TRBJ1-6; a weak D match, TRBD1 (5 bases). CDR3 length: 14 residues. Trimming removed 3 bases at V and 10 bases at J, with 13 bases between. Germline CDR1 reads MDHEN; CDR2 reads SYDVKM. The chain's CDR3 is CASSLMAGPSPLHF. The CDR3 DNA is TGTGCCAGCAGTTTGATGGCAGGGCCCTCACCCCTCCACTTT.